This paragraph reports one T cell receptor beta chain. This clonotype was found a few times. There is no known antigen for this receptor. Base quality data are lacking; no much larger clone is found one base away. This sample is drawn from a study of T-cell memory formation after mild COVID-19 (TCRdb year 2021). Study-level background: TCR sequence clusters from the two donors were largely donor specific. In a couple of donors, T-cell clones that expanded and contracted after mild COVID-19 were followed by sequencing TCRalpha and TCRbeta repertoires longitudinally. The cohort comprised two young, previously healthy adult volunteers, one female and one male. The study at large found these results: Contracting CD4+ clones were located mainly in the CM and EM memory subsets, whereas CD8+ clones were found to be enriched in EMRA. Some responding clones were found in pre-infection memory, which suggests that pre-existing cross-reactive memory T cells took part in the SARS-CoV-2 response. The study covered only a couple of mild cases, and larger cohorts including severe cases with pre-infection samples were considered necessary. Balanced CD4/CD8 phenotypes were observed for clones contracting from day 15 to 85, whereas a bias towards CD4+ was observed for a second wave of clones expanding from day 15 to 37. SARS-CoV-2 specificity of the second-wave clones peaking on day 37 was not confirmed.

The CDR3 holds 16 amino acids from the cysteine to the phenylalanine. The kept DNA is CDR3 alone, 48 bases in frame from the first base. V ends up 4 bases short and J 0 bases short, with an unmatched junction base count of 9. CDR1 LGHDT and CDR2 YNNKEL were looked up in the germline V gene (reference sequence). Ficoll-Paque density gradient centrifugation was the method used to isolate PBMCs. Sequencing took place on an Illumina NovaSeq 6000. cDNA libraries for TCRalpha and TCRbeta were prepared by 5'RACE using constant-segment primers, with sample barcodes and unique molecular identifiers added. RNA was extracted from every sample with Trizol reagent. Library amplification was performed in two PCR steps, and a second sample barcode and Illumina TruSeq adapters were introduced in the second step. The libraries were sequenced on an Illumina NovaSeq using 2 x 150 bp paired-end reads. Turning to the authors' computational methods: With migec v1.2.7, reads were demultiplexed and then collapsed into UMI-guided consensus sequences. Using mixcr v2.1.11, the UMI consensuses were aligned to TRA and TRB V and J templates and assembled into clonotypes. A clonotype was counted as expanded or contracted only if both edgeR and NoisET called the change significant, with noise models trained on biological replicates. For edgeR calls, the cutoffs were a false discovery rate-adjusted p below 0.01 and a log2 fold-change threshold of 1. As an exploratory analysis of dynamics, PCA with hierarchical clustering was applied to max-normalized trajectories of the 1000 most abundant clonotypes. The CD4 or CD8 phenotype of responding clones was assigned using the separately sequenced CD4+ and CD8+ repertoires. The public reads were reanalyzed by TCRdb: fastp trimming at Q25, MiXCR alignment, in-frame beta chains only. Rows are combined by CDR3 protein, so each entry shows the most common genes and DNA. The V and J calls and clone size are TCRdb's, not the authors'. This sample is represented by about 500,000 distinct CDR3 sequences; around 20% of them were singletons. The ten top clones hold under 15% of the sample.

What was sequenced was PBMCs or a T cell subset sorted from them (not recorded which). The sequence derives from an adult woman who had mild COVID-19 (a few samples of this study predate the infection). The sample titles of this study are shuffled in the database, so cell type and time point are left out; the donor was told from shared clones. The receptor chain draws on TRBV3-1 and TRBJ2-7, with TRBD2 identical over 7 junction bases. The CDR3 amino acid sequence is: CASSPRWASGSYEQYF. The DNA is TGTGCCAGCAGCCCACGGTGGGCTAGCGGCTCCTACGAGCAGTACTTC.